Presented here are 29 T cell receptor beta chains from one specimen sequenced in a study of blood T cells in healthy people across ages. It was with a sample-barcoded 5' primer and a J-beta primer mix that a second PCR of about 6 to 12 cycles was run. TCRdb fed the 5' RACE reads into MiXCR, producing one record per CDR3 protein. The sample has under 1 million distinct CDR3 sequences; more than 40% are singletons. The sample was blood. The receptors derive from a man between 60 and 75 years old in good health.

V is TRBV20-1 and J is TRBJ2-5; 11 bases line up with TRBD2. The tail of the sequence fits TRBJ2-7 better, so the J call may be wrong. The CDR3 has 15 amino acids. CDR1 is DFQATT, CDR2 SNEGSKA, per germline (reference sequence). CDR3 protein: CSARDPTSGIYEQYF. The CDR3 DNA reads as TGCAGTGCTAGAGATCCGACTAGCGGGATTTACGAGCAGTACTTC.

This clonotype was counted between two and nine times. V is TRBV6-2 or TRBV6-3 and J is TRBJ2-7, with D unclear. CDR1 is MNHEY and CDR2 is SVGEGT in the germline V gene. This CDR3 is 15 amino acids long. Trimming cost V 6 bases and J 3 bases, with 18 bases left between them. The CDR3 reads CASRPTDLLFYEQYF. As DNA, the CDR3 is TGTGCCAGCAGACCCACAGACCTCCTCTTCTACGAGCAGTACTTC.

In regard to this clonotype: An end of the junction differs from the germline gene, which may be a read error. This chain links TRBV27 with TRBJ1-1, with unresolved D. There are 13 residues in the CDR3. CDR1 and CDR2 (germline): MNHEY, SMNVEV (reference sequence). The CDR3 bases are TGTGCCTGCAGCCACGCGTTGGGTACTGAAGCTTTCTTT. Translation gives CACSHALGTEAFF.

A few counts support this clonotype. The rearrangement joins TRBV4-1 to TRBJ2-7; D remains unclear. V was pared by 1 base and J by 2 bases, with 12 bases between. This CDR3 has 15 residues. Germline V gene data show CDR1 as MGHRA and CDR2 as YSYEKL. The CDR3 spells CASSQVQARTYEQYF. The CDR3 DNA reads TGCGCCAGCAGCCAAGTTCAAGCCAGAACCTACGAGCAGTACTTC.

This clonotype was observed many times. The chain joins TRBV5-1 to TRBJ2-1; 7 bases match TRBD1. The CDR3 sequence is 15 residues long. The V gene's germline CDR1 is SGHRS and CDR2 YFSETQ. The V and J ends lost 0 bases and 4 bases, in that order; junction bases with no gene match: 4. The CDR3 DNA reads TGCGCCAGCAGCTTGGCGGACAGGACATACAATGAGCAGTTCTTC. This encodes CASSLADRTYNEQFF.

This clonotype was observed a handful of times. The V gene is TRBV10-3, the J gene TRBJ2-4; 7 bases line up with TRBD2. This CDR3 has 16 amino acids. The trim removed 0 bases at V and 5 bases at J, leaving 7 bases unmatched. Germline V gene sequence: CDR1 ENHRY, CDR2 SYGVKD. CDR3 sequence: CAISESGGGGENIQYF. The CDR3, as DNA: TGTGCCATCAGTGAGTCGGGCGGGGGAGGGGAAAACATTCAGTACTTC.

The V call is TRBV5-1, the J call TRBJ1-6; TRBD1 aligns across 10 bases. The CDR3 sequence is 14 residues long. J was trimmed by 8 bases and V by 7 bases; bases with no gene match: 6. Per the germline V gene, CDR1 is SGHRS and CDR2 is YFSETQ. The CDR3 coding sequence is TGCGCCAGCCAATCCGGGACAGGGGATTCACCCCTCCACTTT. Protein product: CASQSGTGDSPLHF.

This chain links TRBV5-1 with TRBJ2-5; D is unclear. The V gene lost 0 bases and the J gene lost 5 bases, with 14 bases spanning the gap. The CDR3 spans 15 residues. From germline, CDR1 is SGHRS and CDR2 YFSETQ. This chain's CDR3 is CASSLAISVGETQYF. The DNA of the CDR3 is TGCGCCAGCAGCTTGGCCATATCCGTCGGGGAGACCCAGTACTTC.

V and J are TRBV5-6 and TRBJ2-3; weak D call: TRBD2 (6 bases). V gave up 5 bases and J gave up 5 bases, with 15 bases separating them. Looked up from germline, CDR1 is SGHDT and CDR2 is YYEEEE. CDR3 length: 14 amino acids. In DNA form, the CDR3 reads TGTGCCAGCAGGCTGGAGGGGTGGGGAGATACGCAGTATTTT. Translating it yields CASRLEGWGDTQYF.

V usage is TRBV27 and J usage is TRBJ1-1, with D perhaps matching TRBD1 (6 bases). The CDR3 runs 13 residues. CDR1 is MNHEY, CDR2 SMNVEV, per germline (reference sequence). The CDR3 region has the DNA TGTTCCTCGAGGGGGGGGTTGAACACTGAAGCTTTCTTT. Translating gives CSSRGGLNTEAFF.

The chain carries TRBV6-2 or TRBV6-3 and TRBJ2-1; D uncertain. The V gene's germline CDR1 is MNHEY and CDR2 SVGEGT. CDR3 size: 13 residues. The V end was cut by 4 bases, the J end by 13 bases, with 17 bases between. DNA of the CDR3: TGTGCCAGCAGTTCCGGATCCTTGGAGACCCAGTTCTTC. This translates into CASSSGSLETQFF.

This clonotype was recorded a few times. The chain combines TRBV4-1 with TRBJ2-1, with 10 bases matching TRBD2. This CDR3 spans 15 amino acids. V was clipped by 4 bases and J by 8 bases; unmatched bases: 8. In germline, CDR1 is MGHRA, CDR2 YSYEKL. CDR3 loop: CASSPQRGGMDEQFF. In nucleotides, the CDR3 is TGCGCCAGCAGCCCTCAGCGGGGGGGCATGGATGAGCAGTTCTTC.

Only a few counts were recorded for this clonotype. The chain links TRBV12-3 or TRBV12-4 to TRBJ1-2; TRBD1 is a possible D gene (5 bases). The CDR3 covers 16 residues. Trimming stripped 6 bases from V and 6 bases from J, with 23 bases between. The CDR3 sequence is CASSAGEASGTDGYTF. In DNA form, the CDR3 reads TGTGCCAGCAGCGCTGGTGAGGCATCAGGGACGGATGGCTACACCTTC.

The CDR3 sequence is CASSFYGADTQYF. The CDR3 DNA follows: TGTGCCAGCAGCTTTTATGGGGCAGATACGCAGTATTTT. The chain joins TRBV7-3 to TRBJ2-3; D gene unclear. Germline V gene data show CDR1 as SGHTA and CDR2 as FQGTGA. CDR3 length: 13 residues. The ends were cut back, 3 bases at V and 4 bases at J, with 8 bases in the middle.

The CDR3 reads CASSLQEYGYTF. CDR3 nucleotide sequence: TGTGCCAGCAGTTTACAGGAGTATGGCTACACCTTC. V and J are TRBV6-6 and TRBJ1-2; D might be TRBD1 (5 bases). V was cut by 4 bases and J by 5 bases, with 8 bases left in between. Germline V lookup: CDR1 MNHNY, CDR2 SVGAGI (reference sequence). The CDR3 covers 12 residues.

As regards this clonotype: The junction differs from germline at one of its ends, possibly a read error. The rearrangement uses TRBV3-1 and TRBJ2-3; D not resolved. The germline CDR1 and CDR2 sequences are LGHDT and YNNKEL (reference sequence). The CDR3 loop spans 14 amino acids. CDR3 in amino acids: CASGHSGGADTQYF. DNA of the CDR3: TGTGCCAGCGGCCACTCGGGTGGCGCAGATACGCAGTATTTT.

In its sample, this clonotype was seen many times. The chain links TRBV20-1 to TRBJ2-7; no clear D gene. CDR1 and CDR2 from the germline V gene are DFQATT and SNEGSKA (reference sequence). Trimming pared 6 bases from V and 0 bases from J, leaving 18 bases between. The CDR3 is 15 residues long. The CDR3 loop reads CSAPRTLTSSYEQYF. The CDR3 DNA sequence: TGCAGTGCCCCTCGGACCCTCACGAGCTCCTACGAGCAGTACTTC.

The chain uses TRBV10-3 and TRBJ2-3; D possibly corresponds to TRBD1 (6 bases). This CDR3 contains 14 residues. The V gene lost 3 bases and the J gene lost 6 bases, with 13 bases spanning the gap. Germline CDR1 reads ENHRY; CDR2 reads SYGVKD. In DNA form, the CDR3 reads TGTGCCATCAGTGAACTGAACAGGGCGGATACGCAGTATTTT. This codes for CAISELNRADTQYF.

V is TRBV11-3 and J is TRBJ2-4; D is possibly TRBD1 or TRBD2 (5 bases each). The CDR3 extends over 17 amino acids. V was cut by 0 bases and J by 0 bases, with 12 bases left in between. Germline CDR1 and CDR2: SGHNT and YENEEA. The CDR3 here is CASSLDWGFGAKNIQYF. CDR3 in DNA: TGTGCCAGCAGCTTAGATTGGGGGTTCGGAGCCAAAAACATTCAGTACTTC.

This clonotype was picked up a small number of times. The chain is built from TRBV27 and TRBJ2-5; 7 bases map to TRBD1. Trimming at V came to 4 bases and at J to 5 bases, leaving 4 bases not matched to a gene. Germline V lookup: CDR1 MNHEY, CDR2 SMNVEV (reference sequence). The CDR3 runs to 13 residues. Here the CDR3 DNA reads TGTGCCAGCAGTTACAACAGGGGTGAGACCCAGTACTTC. Protein: CASSYNRGETQYF.

Points on this clonotype: At one of its ends the junction is not consistent with the germline gene, which may arise from a read error. V and J are TRBV20-1 and TRBJ2-3, with D perhaps matching TRBD1 (5 bases). From germline, CDR1 is DFQATT and CDR2 SNEGSKA (reference sequence). The CDR3 length is 16 residues. The CDR3 sequence is CSARDRVKTLTDMQYF. The CDR3 region has the DNA TGCAGTGCTAGAGACCGTGTCAAGACCCTGACAGATATGCAGTATTTT.

In this sample, this clonotype turned up once. The chain recombines TRBV9 with TRBJ2-1; 13 bases are a match to TRBD2. Germline values: CDR1 SGDLS, CDR2 YYNGEE. With V trimmed by 0 bases and J by 8 bases, 5 bases remained unmatched. This CDR3 comprises 16 residues. CDR3 residues: CASSVGTSGGADEQFF. The CDR3 nucleotides are TGTGCCAGCAGCGTAGGAACTAGCGGGGGGGCCGATGAGCAGTTCTTC. The whole variable domain, remainder taken from reference TRBV9 and TRBJ2-1, is DSGVTQTPKHLITATGQRVTLRCSPRSGDLSVYWYQQSLDQGLQFLIQYYNGEERAKGNILERFSAQQFPDLHSELNLSSLELGDSALYFCASSVGTSGGADEQFFGPGTRLTVL.

This clonotype was recorded at least ten times. V and J are TRBV3-1 and TRBJ2-5, with TRBD2 matching over 10 bases. The ends lost 0 bases at V and 5 bases at J; junction bases unmatched: 3. Germline V gene data show CDR1 as LGHDT and CDR2 as YNNKEL (reference sequence). The CDR3 covers 15 residues. The CDR3 DNA is TGTGCCAGCAGCCAAGATCTAGCGGGGGCGGAGACCCAGTACTTC. It translates to CASSQDLAGAETQYF.

This clonotype was recorded at least ten times. The rearrangement uses TRBV12-3 or TRBV12-4 and TRBJ2-1; either TRBD1 or TRBD2 may supply D (7 bases each). CDR3 length: 14 residues. V was clipped by 3 bases and J by 9 bases, with 15 bases between them. CDR3 coding DNA: TGTGCCAGCAGTTTTGTGACAGGGAGGGGTGAGCAGTTCTTC. Translation gives CASSFVTGRGEQFF.

This clonotype was recorded a few times. The chain uses TRBV7-2 and TRBJ2-2, with 10 bases aligning to TRBD2. The junction had 14 bases not matched to a gene; V was cut back by 6 bases and J by 7 bases. This CDR3 has 17 residues. CDR1 is SGHTA, CDR2 FQGNSA, per germline. The CDR3 DNA sequence: TGTGCCAGCAGTCCTCGCGTGGTAGCGGGGGGCAGCGGGGAGCTGTTTTTT. Translation gives CASSPRVVAGGSGELFF.

The rearrangement links TRBV5-1 to TRBJ2-1; D uncertain. Germline CDR1 reads SGHRS; CDR2 reads YFSETQ. V was trimmed by 0 bases and J by 7 bases, leaving 11 bases between them. CDR3 size: 14 residues. The CDR3 nucleotides read TGCGCCAGCAGCTTGGAATCCCCAAGTAATGAGCAGTTCTTC. Translated: CASSLESPSNEQFF. Full variable domain (outside the CDR3, taken from reference TRBV5-1 and TRBJ2-1): KAGVTQTPRYLIKTRGQQVTLSCSPISGHRSVSWYQQTPGQGLQFLFEYFSETQRNKGNFPGRFSGRQFSNSRSEMNVSTLELGDSALYLCASSLESPSNEQFFGPGTRLTVL.

This chain connects TRBV7-9 to TRBJ2-7; no clear D gene. Germline CDR1 and CDR2: SEHNR and FQNEAQ (reference sequence). This CDR3 region has 15 residues. Between the trimmed V and J ends, which lost 1 base and 5 bases, there was a span of 15 bases. In DNA form, the CDR3 reads TGTGCCAGCAGCTTAGGTAGTGGAGCTAAGGACGAGCAGTACTTC. Amino acids: CASSLGSGAKDEQYF.

The genes are TRBV7-9 and TRBJ2-3, with D unclear. The germline V gene has CDR1 SEHNR and CDR2 FQNEAQ (reference sequence). The CDR3 has 13 residues. V lost 5 bases, J lost 4 bases, and 10 bases lay in between. This chain's CDR3 is CASSHNSADTQYF. DNA of the CDR3: TGTGCCAGCAGCCACAACTCGGCAGATACGCAGTATTTT.

V and J are TRBV20-1 and TRBJ1-1; perhaps TRBD1 as D (5 bases). V shed 2 bases and J shed 6 bases, with 22 bases lying between them. The CDR3 length is 16 residues. Germline loops: CDR1 DFQATT, CDR2 SNEGSKA (reference sequence). The DNA for the CDR3 is TGCAGTGCTAGATACCGGGACGTTCGGCCTACGGCTGAAGCTTTCTTT. Its translation is CSARYRDVRPTAEAFF.